This T cell receptor (beta chain) was recovered during a study of control samples from healthy donors and cancer patients. In this sample, this clone turned up once. The CDR3 runs 13 residues. Trimming stripped 6 bases from V and 1 base from J, with 9 bases between. Germline values: CDR1 MNHEY, CDR2 SVGAGI. Data came from immunoSEQ multiplex PCR; TCRdb stores just in-frame clones and leaves some out. This table holds about 140,000 clones, about 85% found once. The sequenced sample consisted of blood. The receptor's source is a woman aged 25 to 39 in good health. The genes are TRBV6-5 and TRBJ1-1; no reliable D call. The CDR3 sequence is CASSFEENTEAFF. The DNA of the CDR3 is TGTGCCAGCAGCTTCGAGGAGAACACTGAAGCTTTCTTT.